These 30 T cell receptor beta chains were all obtained from the same sample, sequenced in a study of blood T cells in healthy people across ages. Through a sample-barcoded 5' primer and a J-beta primer mix, a second PCR was run for about 6 to 12 cycles. TCRdb reprocessed the 5' RACE reads with MiXCR, giving one entry per CDR3 protein. The profile covers about 800,000 distinct CDR3 sequences, with less than 60% appearing a single time and around 18% taken by the ten largest. The material sequenced was blood. Every receptor here comes from a man older than 75 in good health.

The rearrangement joins TRBV29-1 to TRBJ2-7, with D possibly being TRBD2 (6 bases). Germline CDR1 and CDR2: SQVTM and ANQGSEA. V shed 0 bases and J shed 0 bases, with 12 bases lying between them. This CDR3 comprises 15 residues. CDR3 sequence (DNA): TGCAGCGTTGAAGATCCCACTAGCCCCTCCTACGAGCAGTACTTC. Translating it yields CSVEDPTSPSYEQYF.

This clonotype has only a few counts. CDR3 sequence: CSALISGRNSYEQYF. CDR3 nucleotide sequence: TGCAGTGCTTTGATTAGCGGGAGGAATTCCTACGAGCAGTACTTC. The J gene is TRBJ2-7, the V gene TRBV20-1, with 10 bases identical to TRBD2. Per germline, CDR1 DFQATT and CDR2 SNEGSKA (reference sequence). The CDR3 is 15 amino acids. Trimming took 5 bases from V and 1 from J; bases not matched to a gene: 8.

This chain uses TRBV20-1 with TRBJ2-1, with D hard to call. Germline lookup yields CDR1 DFQATT and CDR2 SNEGSKA (reference sequence). The CDR3 has 15 amino acids. Trimming pared 5 bases from V and 1 base from J, leaving 15 bases between. CDR3 residues: CSAFPHIGSYNEQFF. CDR3 nucleotides: TGCAGTGCTTTTCCCCATATAGGGTCCTACAATGAGCAGTTCTTC.

A single count supports this clonotype. The rearrangement uses TRBV10-3 and TRBJ2-7; D might be TRBD1 or TRBD2, each matching 5 bases. Germline CDR1 reads ENHRY; CDR2 reads SYGVKD. V was clipped by 5 bases and J by 1 base, with 21 bases between them. The CDR3 is made up of 17 amino acids. The chain's CDR3 is CAISKPGPGQNSYEQYF. For the CDR3, the DNA is TGTGCCATCAGTAAACCGGGACCCGGTCAGAATTCCTACGAGCAGTACTTC.

This clonotype was detected ten times or more. V is TRBV6-5 and J is TRBJ1-2, with a possible D match to TRBD1 (5 bases). V was cut by 0 bases and J by 4 bases, with 12 bases left in between. The CDR3 runs 15 residues. CDR1 MNHEY and CDR2 SVGAGI come from the germline V gene. CDR3 in amino acids: CASSYSYGDLYGYTF. CDR3 coding DNA: TGTGCCAGCAGTTACTCCTATGGGGACCTCTATGGCTACACCTTC.

This clonotype was seen a handful of times. The V and J genes are TRBV5-1 and TRBJ1-2, with TRBD1 matching 8 bases. This CDR3 is 13 amino acids long. The V gene end was trimmed by 7 bases and the J gene end by 5 bases; junction bases not matched to a gene: 7. Germline CDR1 is SGHRS and CDR2 is YFSETQ. In DNA, the CDR3 is TGCGCCAGCGGGACAGGAGGAGATTATGGCTACACCTTC. Translation gives CASGTGGDYGYTF.

The chain carries TRBV20-1 and TRBJ1-6, with D unclear. Trimming took 7 bases from V and 7 from J, leaving 11 bases between them. This CDR3 region has 12 residues. Per germline, CDR1 DFQATT and CDR2 SNEGSKA (reference sequence). The CDR3 DNA is TGCAGTGTCGGACGTTTAAATTCACCCCTCCACTTT. It is translated as CSVGRLNSPLHF.

In regard to this clonotype: The junction differs from germline at one of its ends, possibly a read error. The chain employs TRBV20-1 and TRBJ2-3, with 8 bases aligning to TRBD2. This CDR3 comprises 15 residues. Germline CDR1 is DFQATT and CDR2 is SNEGSKA (reference sequence). The CDR3 loop is CGARRLAGSTDTQYF. The CDR3 DNA reads TGCGGTGCACGGAGGCTAGCGGGCAGCACAGATACGCAGTATTTT.

This clonotype was counted only a few times. The CDR3 here is CASSLMDSSYNSPLHF. The CDR3 coding sequence is TGTGCCAGCAGCTTAATGGATAGCTCCTATAATTCACCCCTCCACTTT. This chain connects TRBV7-3 to TRBJ1-6; unclear D gene. CDR1 and CDR2 (germline): SGHTA, FQGTGA. The CDR3 length is 16 residues. V was clipped by 1 base and J by 0 bases, with 7 bases between them. Filled out from reference TRBV7-3 and TRBJ1-6, the complete variable domain reads GAGVSQTPSNKVTEKGKYVELRCDPISGHTALYWYRQSLGQGPEFLIYFQGTGAADDSGLPNDRFFAVRPEGSVSTLKIQRTERGDSAVYLCASSLMDSSYNSPLHFGNGTRLTVT.

There are a few counts of this clonotype. The chain carries TRBV20-1 and TRBJ2-7, with 8 bases identical to TRBD1. This CDR3 has 13 residues. The V gene end was trimmed by 0 bases and the J gene end by 12 bases; junction bases not matched to a gene: 10. The germline V gene has CDR1 DFQATT and CDR2 SNEGSKA (reference sequence). The CDR3 here is CSARDLGTGERYF. In nucleotides, the CDR3 is TGCAGTGCTAGAGATCTTGGGACAGGAGAGAGGTACTTC.

The chain uses TRBV7-3 and TRBJ1-1; TRBD1 is a possible D gene (5 bases). The CDR3 totals 14 residues. The ends were cut back, 4 bases at V and 2 bases at J, with 11 bases in the middle. Germline CDR1 is SGHTA and CDR2 is FQGTGA. CDR3 sequence (DNA): TGTGCCAGCAGCTCCAGTCGGGACAACACTGAAGCTTTCTTT. It codes for CASSSSRDNTEAFF.

At least ten counts were recorded for this clonotype. V and J are TRBV28 and TRBJ2-3; D assignment may be TRBD1 or TRBD2 (5 bases each). This CDR3 comprises 12 residues. CDR1 and CDR2 (germline): MDHEN, SYDVKM. Trimming cost V 6 bases and J 10 bases, with 14 bases left between them. The CDR3 DNA is TGTGCCAGCAGCCTGATTGTGGGGGCGCAGTATTTT. This encodes CASSLIVGAQYF.

V is TRBV12-3 or TRBV12-4 and J is TRBJ1-1; D not resolved. V shed 10 bases and J shed 8 bases, with 17 bases lying between them. This CDR3 region has 12 residues. The CDR3 coding sequence is TGTGCCACCAGCCGTTCCTCCCTAGAAGCTTTCTTT. Residues: CATSRSSLEAFF.

The rearrangement links TRBV12-3 or TRBV12-4 to TRBJ2-1; D might be TRBD1 (5 bases). The CDR3 has 13 residues. V was shortened by 5 bases and J by 10 bases, with 15 bases between the two germline ends. This CDR3 is CASSPLVDSEQFF. The CDR3 DNA follows: TGTGCCAGCAGTCCGCTAGTTGACAGCGAGCAGTTCTTC.

The genes are TRBV3-1 and TRBJ2-5; D perhaps matches TRBD1 (6 bases). Trimming took off 1 base at V and 3 bases at J, with 9 bases between the two ends. The CDR3 spans 14 residues. Germline loops: CDR1 LGHDT, CDR2 YNNKEL (reference sequence). This CDR3 reads CASSQAAGEETQYF. CDR3 DNA: TGTGCCAGCAGCCAAGCGGCAGGGGAAGAGACCCAGTACTTC.

This chain uses TRBV6-2 or TRBV6-3 with TRBJ2-1; D is unresolved. The V and J ends lost 8 bases and 6 bases respectively, with 11 bases between them. Germline V gives CDR1 MNHEY, CDR2 SVGEGT. This CDR3 region has 12 residues. The CDR3 region has the DNA TGTGCCAGCGGTGCTACCACCAATGAGCAGTTCTTC. Translation gives CASGATTNEQFF.

This chain uses TRBV20-1 with TRBJ2-5, with D unclear. The CDR3 length is 14 residues. Trimming took 0 bases from V and 4 from J, leaving 12 bases between them. The germline V gene has CDR1 DFQATT and CDR2 SNEGSKA (reference sequence). CDR3 sequence reads: CSARDPDGRETQYF. In DNA, the CDR3 is TGCAGTGCTAGAGATCCGGACGGCAGAGAGACCCAGTACTTC.

This clonotype has a handful of counts. The CDR3 is CASSPLAGQGYTEAFF. For the CDR3, the DNA is TGTGCCAGCAGTCCCCTGGCCGGACAGGGCTACACTGAAGCTTTCTTT. The chain is built from TRBV12-3 or TRBV12-4 and TRBJ1-1; TRBD1 agrees at 8 bases. Trimming cost V 5 bases and J 3 bases; bases outside gene matches: 11. The CDR3 is 16 amino acids.

This clonotype came up a few times. The chain combines TRBV20-1 with TRBJ1-2; 9 nucleotides line up with TRBD1. The CDR3 consists of 14 residues. The V gene's germline CDR1 is DFQATT and CDR2 SNEGSKA (reference sequence). Germline trimming cut 2 bases from V and 3 bases from J; bases unmatched to any gene: 4. The DNA for the CDR3 is TGCAGTGCTAGACCACAGGGGGCGGACTATGGCTACACCTTC. Encoded protein: CSARPQGADYGYTF.

The chain recombines TRBV5-1 with TRBJ1-4, with D tentatively TRBD1 (5 bases). This CDR3 has 16 residues. The V gene lost 0 bases and the J gene lost 8 bases, with 17 bases spanning the gap. Germline values: CDR1 SGHRS, CDR2 YFSETQ. This CDR3 is CASSLEGRVRIEKLFF. The CDR3 DNA is TGCGCCAGCAGCTTGGAGGGACGTGTACGGATAGAAAAACTGTTTTTT.

V usage is TRBV6-5 and J usage is TRBJ2-1; D uncertain. Trimming took 2 bases from V and 7 from J, leaving 18 bases between them. Per the germline V gene, CDR1 is MNHEY and CDR2 is SVGAGI. The CDR3 totals 16 residues. The CDR3 is CASSYPQYEAENEQFF. The CDR3 DNA sequence: TGTGCCAGCAGTTACCCTCAATACGAGGCGGAAAATGAGCAGTTCTTC.

The chain has TRBV12-3 or TRBV12-4 and TRBJ1-2; D is perhaps TRBD1 (6 bases). This CDR3 spans 14 amino acids. V gave up 3 bases and J gave up 8 bases, with 16 bases separating them. CDR3: CASSFTRGVGGYTF. The CDR3 region has the DNA TGTGCCAGCAGTTTCACCAGGGGCGTGGGCGGCTACACCTTC.

A remark on this clonotype: Germline and junction disagree at one end, which may indicate a read error. The gene calls are TRBV15 and TRBJ1-1; a weak D match, TRBD1 (6 bases). CDR1 LNHNV and CDR2 YYDKDF come from the germline V gene (reference sequence). The CDR3 runs 15 residues. The CDR3, as DNA: TGTGCCAGCAGCCTACAACAGGGAGGAAAGGCTGAAGCTTTCTTT. It codes for CASSLQQGGKAEAFF.

This clonotype was observed a single time. The chain combines TRBV24-1 with TRBJ2-1, with 14 bases that match TRBD2. The CDR3 runs 17 residues. Trimming took 7 bases from V and 6 from J; bases not matched to a gene: 10. CDR1 and CDR2 from the germline V gene are KGHDR and SFDVKD. CDR3 residues: CATSGTSGSSSRNEQFF. In DNA, the CDR3 is TGTGCCACCAGCGGGACTAGCGGGAGTAGTTCTCGCAATGAGCAGTTCTTC.

The table lists this clonotype with many counts. V gene TRBV20-1 combines with J gene TRBJ2-3; D gene uncertain. Per the germline V gene, CDR1 is DFQATT and CDR2 is SNEGSKA (reference sequence). This CDR3 is built from 12 residues. V lost 5 bases and J lost 2, with 8 bases in between. CDR3: CSALMYTDTQYF. In DNA, the CDR3 is TGCAGTGCTCTTATGTACACAGATACGCAGTATTTT.

This clonotype was recorded a few times. V gene TRBV29-1 combines with J gene TRBJ2-1; TRBD1 matches 10 bases. Germline loops: CDR1 SQVTM, CDR2 ANQGSEA. Unmatched junction bases numbered 5, after V lost 0 bases and J lost 3 bases. The CDR3 is 16 amino acids. DNA of the CDR3: TGCAGCGTTGAAGAGCCGGGACAGGGGTACTACAATGAGCAGTTCTTC. Encoded protein: CSVEEPGQGYYNEQFF.

This chain joins TRBV5-5 and TRBJ2-7; 11 bases are shared with TRBD2. Per germline, CDR1 SGHKS and CDR2 YYEKEE (reference sequence). The J segment lost 2 bases and the V segment lost 3 bases, leaving 10 bases of the junction unmatched. The length of the CDR3 is 17 residues. For the CDR3, the DNA is TGTGCCAGCAGCTGGGAGCCCGGGACTAGCGGAACCTACGAGCAGTACTTC. Protein product: CASSWEPGTSGTYEQYF.

A few counts support this clonotype. The chain recombines TRBV28 with TRBJ2-7, with 10 positions matching TRBD2. V shed 5 bases, J shed 2 bases, and the junction held 6 bases outside the gene matches. There are 15 residues in the CDR3. CDR1 is MDHEN, CDR2 SYDVKM, per germline. The CDR3: CASSKTSGLPYEQYF. CDR3 sequence (DNA): TGTGCCAGCAGTAAGACTAGCGGGCTGCCCTACGAGCAGTACTTC.

The CDR3 reads CSARDLVGNEQYF. The DNA for the CDR3 is TGCAGTGCTAGAGATTTGGTGGGCAATGAACAGTACTTC. This chain uses TRBV20-1 with TRBJ2-5; D ambiguous. Deletions cut 0 bases from V and 11 bases from J, with 16 bases between. The CDR3 extends over 13 amino acids. Germline CDR1 is DFQATT and CDR2 is SNEGSKA (reference sequence).

V gene TRBV7-2 combines with J gene TRBJ2-1, with TRBD2 identical over 7 bases. CDR1 is SGHTA, CDR2 FQGNSA, per germline. The CDR3 totals 17 residues. Trimming took 2 bases from V and 1 from J; bases not matched to a gene: 8. The CDR3 here is CASSLLRETLSYNEQFF. DNA of the CDR3: TGTGCCAGCAGCTTATTGCGGGAGACCCTTTCCTACAATGAGCAGTTCTTC.